These 30 T cell receptor beta chains share one sample of origin, sequenced in a study of blood T cell repertoires in COVID-19. The repertoire was sequenced with immunoSEQ multiplex PCR; TCRdb's copy has only in-frame clones and lacks some. This table has more than 200,000 clones, 80% to 90% appearing once. Sequencing was carried out using peripheral blood. Receptor source: a woman aged 80 or older with COVID-19, enrolled during active disease.

The chain joins TRBV5-1 to TRBJ2-2, with D possibly being TRBD1 (5 bases). Trimming took 4 bases from V and 2 from J, leaving 9 bases between them. Germline V CDR1 and CDR2: SGHRS, YFSETQ. The CDR3 contains 14 residues. CDR3 region: CASSRGANTGELFF. The DNA of the CDR3 is TGCGCCAGCAGCAGGGGTGCAAACACCGGGGAGCTGTTTTTT.

The chain recombines TRBV6-1 with TRBJ2-6; 12 bases map to TRBD2. Losses at the gene ends were 4 bases for V and 0 bases for J; bases not matched to a gene: 7. Germline V gives CDR1 MNHNS, CDR2 SASEGT. The CDR3 runs to 19 residues. This CDR3 is CASSATSGGSDSGANVLTF. CDR3 in DNA: TGTGCCAGCAGTGCGACTAGCGGGGGATCCGACTCTGGGGCCAACGTCCTGACTTTC.

The V gene is TRBV6-2 or TRBV6-3, the J gene TRBJ1-5; D is unclear. The germline V and J ends were trimmed by 2 bases and 9 bases, with 14 bases remaining between them. The germline V gene has CDR1 MNHEY and CDR2 SVGEGT. This CDR3 comprises 14 residues. The CDR3 bases are TGTGCCAGCAGTTACGTATCGTTAGGGAGGCCCCAGCATTTT. Translating gives CASSYVSLGRPQHF.

V is TRBV19 and J is TRBJ2-2, with 10 bases that match TRBD1. Germline CDR1 is LNHDA and CDR2 is SQIVND (reference sequence). The CDR3 sequence is 15 residues long. The V gene end was trimmed by 9 bases and the J gene end by 10 bases; junction bases not matched to a gene: 14. CDR3: CASRREGQGFEELFF. Written as DNA, the CDR3 is TGTGCCAGCCGTCGGGAGGGACAGGGGTTTGAGGAGCTGTTTTTT.

The rearrangement joins TRBV6-1 to TRBJ1-2; D is uncertain. Germline V gene data show CDR1 as MNHNS and CDR2 as SASEGT. The ends were cut back, 0 bases at V and 8 bases at J, with 16 bases in the middle. The CDR3 spans 15 residues. The CDR3 DNA follows: TGTGCCAGCAGTGAAGCGCTAGTAGGCGCCCGGGGCTACACCTTC. Translated: CASSEALVGARGYTF.

This clone appeared a few times. An end of the junction does not agree with germline; a read error may underlie this. The J gene is TRBJ1-1, the V gene TRBV12-3 or TRBV12-4, with D possibly TRBD1 on 5 matching bases. This CDR3 region has 13 residues. The CDR3 DNA follows: TGTGCCAGCTGTTTTACAGGGAACACTGAAGCTTTCTTT. It translates to CASCFTGNTEAFF.

The chain employs TRBV19 and TRBJ1-2; TRBD1 matches at 9 bases. Germline CDR1 reads LNHDA; CDR2 reads SQIVND (reference sequence). This CDR3 spans 15 amino acids. After removal of 6 bases from V and 4 bases from J, the junction contained 9 bases not matched to a gene. The CDR3 is CASRLGGQGGYGYTF. CDR3 coding DNA: TGTGCCAGTAGATTGGGGGGACAGGGCGGCTATGGCTACACCTTC.

This chain connects TRBV27 to TRBJ2-2, with 9 bases fitting TRBD2. Germline lookup yields CDR1 MNHEY and CDR2 SMNVEV (reference sequence). Unmatched junction bases numbered 6, after V lost 6 bases and J lost 1 base. The CDR3 has 16 amino acids. The CDR3 region has the DNA TGTGCCAGCAGGTTTAATAGCGGGGGGAACACCGGGGAGCTGTTTTTT. This sequence encodes CASRFNSGGNTGELFF.

The sample holds a few counts of this clone. The chain couples TRBV9 to TRBJ1-2; possible D gene TRBD1, 6 bases. Germline V lookup: CDR1 SGDLS, CDR2 YYNGEE. The CDR3 length is 16 residues. V shed 3 bases and J shed 4 bases, with 19 bases lying between them. Written as DNA, the CDR3 is TGTGCCAGCAGCGCTCGTAGCGACAGGATCCCCTATGGCTACACCTTC. This sequence encodes CASSARSDRIPYGYTF.

The chain is built from TRBV5-1 and TRBJ1-1; 7 bases agree with TRBD1. Germline loops: CDR1 SGHRS, CDR2 YFSETQ. The V and J ends lost 6 bases and 8 bases, in that order; junction bases with no gene match: 10. This CDR3 is 13 amino acids long. The CDR3 region has the DNA TGCGCCAGCACTTCGGGACAGCTCAGAGAAGCTTTCTTT. Residues: CASTSGQLREAFF.

The chain recombines TRBV19 with TRBJ2-1; 8 bases map to TRBD1. The CDR3 length is 17 residues. V shed 2 bases, J shed 1 base, and the junction held 7 bases outside the gene matches. CDR1 LNHDA and CDR2 SQIVND come from the germline V gene (reference sequence). The DNA for the CDR3 is TGTGCCAGTAGTATAAGGCCCAGGGGGCAGTCCTACAATGAGCAGTTCTTC. Translation: CASSIRPRGQSYNEQFF.

The rearrangement joins TRBV6-5 to TRBJ2-7, with TRBD1 matching 7 bases. The CDR3 loop spans 14 amino acids. The V gene end was trimmed by 8 bases and the J gene end by 0 bases; junction bases not matched to a gene: 7. Germline CDR1 is MNHEY and CDR2 is SVGAGI. CDR3: CASLQGPDSYEQYF. In DNA form, the CDR3 reads TGTGCCAGCCTACAGGGGCCCGACTCCTACGAGCAGTACTTC.

The V call is TRBV12-3 or TRBV12-4, the J call TRBJ1-1; D unclear. The CDR3 has 11 residues. V lost 6 bases, J lost 1 base, and 3 bases lay in between. The CDR3 is CASRRNTEAFF. CDR3 bases: TGTGCCAGCAGGAGGAACACTGAAGCTTTCTTT.

The V gene is TRBV10-3, the J gene TRBJ2-5; 8 positions match TRBD2. Per germline, CDR1 ENHRY and CDR2 SYGVKD. Trimming at V came to 4 bases and at J to 5 bases, leaving 3 bases not matched to a gene. The CDR3 is made up of 13 amino acids. The CDR3 loop is CAISAGGAETQYF. In nucleotides, the CDR3 is TGTGCCATCAGTGCCGGGGGGGCCGAGACCCAGTACTTC.

The sample holds one count of this clone. This sequence joins TRBV7-9 and TRBJ1-2; no clear D gene. V was shortened by 4 bases and J by 4 bases, with 13 bases between the two germline ends. The CDR3 extends over 14 amino acids. Germline V lookup: CDR1 SEHNR, CDR2 FQNEAQ (reference sequence). The CDR3 protein is CASSSQAETYGYTF. For the CDR3, the DNA is TGTGCCAGCAGCTCCCAGGCTGAGACCTATGGCTACACCTTC.

The table lists this clone with a few counts. The chain uses TRBV24-1 and TRBJ1-2; TRBD1 matches at 10 bases. V shed 4 bases and J 7 bases; nucleotides not matched to a gene: 2. Germline V CDR1 and CDR2: KGHDR, SFDVKD. The CDR3 totals 13 residues. CDR3 sequence: CATSDRTGGGYTF. Written as DNA, the CDR3 is TGTGCCACCAGTGACCGGACAGGGGGTGGCTACACCTTC.

The chain has TRBV5-1 and TRBJ2-3; tentatively, D is TRBD1 (6 bases). The germline V and J ends were trimmed by 2 bases and 0 bases, with 10 bases remaining between them. The CDR3 consists of 15 residues. The germline V gene encodes CDR1 SGHRS and CDR2 YFSETQ. The CDR3 DNA sequence: TGCGCCAGCAGCTTACAGGGCTCTAGCACAGATACGCAGTATTTT. Its translation: CASSLQGSSTDTQYF.

The V call is TRBV28, the J call TRBJ1-6; TRBD1 agrees at 8 bases. From germline, CDR1 is MDHEN and CDR2 SYDVKM. The V segment lost 3 bases and the J segment 4 bases; nucleotides outside the gene matches: 5. The length of the CDR3 is 16 residues. The CDR3 coding sequence is TGTGCCAGCAGTTTGGTCGGACAGGGTTATAATTCACCCCTCCACTTT. Its protein is CASSLVGQGYNSPLHF.

V usage is TRBV2 and J usage is TRBJ1-5, with D tentatively TRBD1 (6 bases). This CDR3 spans 14 amino acids. Germline-derived CDR1 and CDR2 are SNHLY and FYNNEI. Trimming left V 8 bases short and J 4 bases short, with 15 bases between. The DNA of the CDR3 is TGTGCCAGCCTTACGACAGGTGAAAATCAGCCCCAGCATTTT. This translates into CASLTTGENQPQHF.

This rearrangement joins TRBV6-1 to TRBJ2-1; TRBD1 matches 7 bases. V lost 4 bases to trimming and J lost 4 bases; unmatched junction nucleotides: 13. Per germline, CDR1 MNHNS and CDR2 SASEGT. This CDR3 comprises 17 residues. The DNA of the CDR3 is TGTGCCAGCAGTGGACCGCAGGGACAGACTATTTACAATGAGCAGTTCTTC. It is translated as CASSGPQGQTIYNEQFF.

The V call is TRBV5-1, the J call TRBJ2-1; D gene ambiguous. This CDR3 has 14 residues. The germline V gene has CDR1 SGHRS and CDR2 YFSETQ. The V and J ends lost 3 bases and 5 bases respectively, with 12 bases between them. The CDR3, as DNA: TGCGCCAGCAGCTCTCTTTCCCTAGACAATGAGCAGTTCTTC. It translates to CASSSLSLDNEQFF.

Of note for this clone: Other nucleotide sequences in the sample specify the same CDR3. The chain joins TRBV5-1 to TRBJ2-3; TRBD2 matches at 9 bases. The CDR3 is made up of 16 amino acids. Germline-derived CDR1 and CDR2 are SGHRS and YFSETQ. With V trimmed by 0 bases and J by 2 bases, 4 bases remained unmatched. Here the CDR3 reads CASSLGSGGTTDTQYF. The CDR3 DNA reads as TGCGCCAGCAGCTTGGGTAGCGGGGGAACCACAGATACGCAGTATTTT.

The chain employs TRBV28 and TRBJ1-2, with 7 bases that match TRBD1. Trimming took 2 bases from V and 0 from J; bases not matched to a gene: 3. This CDR3 is 15 amino acids long. Germline V gene data show CDR1 as MDHEN and CDR2 as SYDVKM. The CDR3 region is CASSLSDRANYGYTF. CDR3 DNA sequence: TGTGCCAGCAGTTTAAGTGACAGGGCTAACTATGGCTACACCTTC.

This chain connects TRBV3-1 (or the pseudogene TRBV3-2) to TRBJ2-3, with D maybe TRBD2 (6 bases). CDR1 is LGHDT, CDR2 YNNKEL, per germline (reference sequence). The V end was cut by 1 base, the J end by 6 bases, with 17 bases between. The CDR3 loop spans 16 amino acids. This CDR3 is CASSQGGGGVGDTQYF. In nucleotides, the CDR3 is TGTGCCAGCAGCCAAGGAGGAGGCGGGGTTGGGGATACGCAGTATTTT.

The chain recombines TRBV18 with TRBJ1-2, with no clear D. V gave up 3 bases and J gave up 8 bases, with 13 bases separating them. The CDR3 totals 13 residues. The germline V gene has CDR1 KGHSH and CDR2 LQKENI. Here the CDR3 reads CASSPSVVRGYTF. The CDR3 DNA reads TGTGCCAGCTCACCTTCGGTCGTACGGGGCTACACCTTC.

V gene TRBV3-1 (or the pseudogene TRBV3-2) combines with J gene TRBJ2-5; TRBD2 aligns across 10 bases. Losses at the gene ends were 7 bases for V and 5 bases for J; bases not matched to a gene: 19. This CDR3 region has 18 residues. CDR1 and CDR2 (germline): LGHDT, YNNKEL (reference sequence). The CDR3 here is CASTDRAGGLLLVETQYF. The CDR3 coding sequence is TGTGCCAGCACCGATCGAGCGGGGGGGCTACTTTTGGTTGAGACCCAGTACTTC.

This clone was seen just once. Additional DNA sequences in this sample encode the identical CDR3. The genes are TRBV7-2 and TRBJ1-5; 9 nucleotides agree with TRBD1. There are 15 residues in the CDR3. After removal of 1 base from V and 7 bases from J, the junction contained 5 bases not matched to a gene. Per germline, CDR1 SGHTA and CDR2 FQGNSA. CDR3 nucleotides: TGTGCCAGCAGCTTAGGGGGACAGGGTGGGCAGCCCCAGCATTTT. This sequence encodes CASSLGGQGGQPQHF. Together with reference TRBV7-2 and TRBJ1-5, the CDR3 gives the full variable domain: GAGVSQSPSNKVTEKGKDVELRCDPISGHTALYWYRQSLGQGLEFLIYFQGNSAPDKSGLPSDRFSAERTGGSVSTLTIQRTQQEDSAVYLCASSLGGQGGQPQHFGDGTRLSIL.

V is TRBV7-6 and J is TRBJ2-5; 10 bases map to TRBD2. This CDR3 contains 18 residues. Germline V gene lookup returns CDR1 SGHVS and CDR2 FNYEAQ. V lost 5 bases, J lost 2 bases, and 14 bases stayed unmatched. The CDR3 reads CASSNRLAGLSLQETQYF. Written as DNA, the CDR3 is TGTGCCAGCAGCAACCGACTAGCGGGCCTCTCGTTACAAGAGACCCAGTACTTC.

This clone was detected only once. The CDR3 DNA reads TGTGCCAGCAGTTACGCGTACCAAGAGACCCAGTACTTC. Translated, it gives CASSYAYQETQYF. The chain is built from TRBV2 and TRBJ2-5; D is ambiguous. V was cut by 5 bases and J by 0 bases, with 7 bases left in between. The length of the CDR3 is 13 residues. The V gene's germline CDR1 is SNHLY and CDR2 FYNNEI.

The J gene is TRBJ1-6, the V gene TRBV3-1 (or the pseudogene TRBV3-2); D is undetermined. Trimming stripped 4 bases from V and 9 bases from J, with 19 bases between. This CDR3 has 16 amino acids. Germline-derived CDR1 and CDR2 are LGHDT and YNNKEL (reference sequence). Written as DNA, the CDR3 is TGTGCCAGCAGCCCTTCCACCATTCGCCTTAGTTCACCCCTCCACTTT. Protein product: CASSPSTIRLSSPLHF.